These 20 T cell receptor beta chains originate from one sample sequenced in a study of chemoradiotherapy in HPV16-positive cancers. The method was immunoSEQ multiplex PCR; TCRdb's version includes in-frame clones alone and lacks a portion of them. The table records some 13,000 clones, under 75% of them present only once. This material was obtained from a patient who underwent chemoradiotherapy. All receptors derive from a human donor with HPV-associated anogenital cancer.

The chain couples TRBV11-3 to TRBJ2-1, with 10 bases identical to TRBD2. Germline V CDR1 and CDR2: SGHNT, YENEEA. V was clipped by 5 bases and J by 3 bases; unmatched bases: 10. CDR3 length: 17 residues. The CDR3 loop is CASSRRTSGFFYNEQFF. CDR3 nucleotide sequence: TGTGCCAGCAGCCGTAGGACTAGCGGATTTTTCTACAATGAGCAGTTCTTC.

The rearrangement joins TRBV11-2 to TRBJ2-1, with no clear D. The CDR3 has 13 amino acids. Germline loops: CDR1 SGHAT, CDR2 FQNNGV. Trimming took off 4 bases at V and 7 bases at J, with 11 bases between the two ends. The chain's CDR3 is CASSSPPLNEQFF. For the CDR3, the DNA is TGTGCCAGCAGCTCCCCCCCCTTGAATGAGCAGTTCTTC.

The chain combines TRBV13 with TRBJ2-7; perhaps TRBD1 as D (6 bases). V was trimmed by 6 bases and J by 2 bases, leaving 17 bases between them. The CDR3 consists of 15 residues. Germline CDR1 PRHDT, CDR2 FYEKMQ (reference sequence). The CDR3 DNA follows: TGTGCCAGCAGTCCAACAGGGTTCGATGCCTACGAGCAGTACTTC. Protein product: CASSPTGFDAYEQYF. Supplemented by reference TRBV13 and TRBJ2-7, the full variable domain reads AAGVIQSPRHLIKEKRETATLKCYPIPRHDTVYWYQQGPGQDPQFLISFYEKMQSDKGSIPDRFSAQQFSDYHSELNMSSLELGDSALYFCASSPTGFDAYEQYFGPGTRLTVT.

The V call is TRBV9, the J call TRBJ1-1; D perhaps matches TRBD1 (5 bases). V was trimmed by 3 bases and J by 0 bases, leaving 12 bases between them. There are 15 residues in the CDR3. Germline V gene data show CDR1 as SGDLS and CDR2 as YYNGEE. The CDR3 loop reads CASSGGGRVNTEAFF. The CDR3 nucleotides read TGTGCCAGCAGCGGAGGAGGCAGGGTGAACACTGAAGCTTTCTTT.

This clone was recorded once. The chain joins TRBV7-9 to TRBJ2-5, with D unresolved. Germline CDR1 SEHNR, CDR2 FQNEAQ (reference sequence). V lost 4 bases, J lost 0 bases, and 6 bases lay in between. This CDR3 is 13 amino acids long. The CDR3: CASSSPNQETQYF. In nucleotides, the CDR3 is TGTGCCAGCAGCTCACCCAACCAAGAGACCCAGTACTTC.

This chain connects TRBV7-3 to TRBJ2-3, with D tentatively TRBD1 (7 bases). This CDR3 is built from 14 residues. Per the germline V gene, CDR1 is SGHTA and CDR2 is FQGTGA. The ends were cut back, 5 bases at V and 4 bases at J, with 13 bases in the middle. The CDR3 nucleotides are TGTGCCAGCAGCCCGCAGGGGGGAGCAGATACGCAGTATTTT. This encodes CASSPQGGADTQYF.

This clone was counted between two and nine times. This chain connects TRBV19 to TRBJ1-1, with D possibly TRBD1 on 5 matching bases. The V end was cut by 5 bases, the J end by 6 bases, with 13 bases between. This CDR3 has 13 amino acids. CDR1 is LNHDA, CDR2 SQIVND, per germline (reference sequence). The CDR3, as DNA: TGTGCCAGTAGTGAATCTCAGGGCTCTGAAGCTTTCTTT. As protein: CASSESQGSEAFF.

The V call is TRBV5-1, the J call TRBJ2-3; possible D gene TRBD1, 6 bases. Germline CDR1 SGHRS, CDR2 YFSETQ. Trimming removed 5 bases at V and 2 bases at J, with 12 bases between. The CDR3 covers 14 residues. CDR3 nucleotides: TGCGCCAGCAGTGGGGGCACGTCCACAGATACGCAGTATTTT. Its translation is CASSGGTSTDTQYF.

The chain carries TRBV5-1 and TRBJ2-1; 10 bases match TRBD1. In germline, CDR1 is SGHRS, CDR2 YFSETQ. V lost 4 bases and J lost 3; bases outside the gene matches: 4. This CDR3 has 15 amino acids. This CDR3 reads CASSAGTGVYNEQFF. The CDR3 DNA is TGCGCCAGCAGCGCAGGGACAGGGGTCTACAATGAGCAGTTCTTC.

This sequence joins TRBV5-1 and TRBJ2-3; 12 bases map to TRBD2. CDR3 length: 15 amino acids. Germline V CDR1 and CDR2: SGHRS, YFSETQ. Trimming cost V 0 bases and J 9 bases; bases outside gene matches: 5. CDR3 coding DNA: TGCGCCAGCAGCTTGGCTAGCGGGGGGGCCCAAACGCAGTATTTT. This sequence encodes CASSLASGGAQTQYF.

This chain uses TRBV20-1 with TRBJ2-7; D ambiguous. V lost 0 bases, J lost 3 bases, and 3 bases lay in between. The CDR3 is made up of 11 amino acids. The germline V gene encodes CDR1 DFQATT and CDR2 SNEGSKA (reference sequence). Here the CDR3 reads CSARDGYEQYF. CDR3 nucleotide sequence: TGCAGTGCTAGAGACGGCTACGAGCAGTACTTC.

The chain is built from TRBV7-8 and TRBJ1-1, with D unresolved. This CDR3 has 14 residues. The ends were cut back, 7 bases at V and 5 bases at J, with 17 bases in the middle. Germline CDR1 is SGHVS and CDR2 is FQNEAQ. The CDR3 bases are TGTGCCAGCACCCCAGATCGGGTAGGGACTGAAGCTTTCTTT. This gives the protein CASTPDRVGTEAFF.

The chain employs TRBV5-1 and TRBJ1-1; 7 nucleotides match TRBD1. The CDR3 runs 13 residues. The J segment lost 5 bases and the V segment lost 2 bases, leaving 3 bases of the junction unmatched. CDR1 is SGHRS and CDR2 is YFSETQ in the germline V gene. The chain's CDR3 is CASSFGQETEAFF. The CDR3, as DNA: TGCGCCAGCAGCTTTGGACAGGAAACTGAAGCTTTCTTT.

This CDR3 reads CASSRDSSLLGYTF. CDR3 in DNA: TGTGCCAGCAGCCGGGACAGTTCTTTGCTAGGCTACACCTTC. This chain connects TRBV25-1 to TRBJ1-2; TRBD1 aligns across 7 bases. Germline V gene data show CDR1 as MGHDK and CDR2 as SYGVNS. This CDR3 has 14 amino acids. V lost 6 bases, J lost 8 bases, and 12 bases stayed unmatched.

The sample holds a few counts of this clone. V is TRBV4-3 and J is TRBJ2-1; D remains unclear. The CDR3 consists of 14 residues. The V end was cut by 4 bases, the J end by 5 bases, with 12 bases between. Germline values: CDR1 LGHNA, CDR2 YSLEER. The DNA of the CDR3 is TGCGCCAGCAGCCCAAGAATTGCAAACAATGAGCAGTTCTTC. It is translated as CASSPRIANNEQFF.

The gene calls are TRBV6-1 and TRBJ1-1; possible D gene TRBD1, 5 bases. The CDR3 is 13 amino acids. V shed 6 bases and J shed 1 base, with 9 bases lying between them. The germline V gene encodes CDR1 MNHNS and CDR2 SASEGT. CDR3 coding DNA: TGTGCCAGCAGCGAACAGGAGAACACTGAAGCTTTCTTT. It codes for CASSEQENTEAFF.

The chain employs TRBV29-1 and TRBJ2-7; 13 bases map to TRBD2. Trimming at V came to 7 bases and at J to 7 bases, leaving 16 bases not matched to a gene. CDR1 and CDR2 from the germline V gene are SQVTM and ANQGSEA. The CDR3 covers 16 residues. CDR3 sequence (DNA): TGCAGCGCCGAACAACCGGGGACTAGCGGGATGAGGGAGCAGTACTTC. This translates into CSAEQPGTSGMREQYF.

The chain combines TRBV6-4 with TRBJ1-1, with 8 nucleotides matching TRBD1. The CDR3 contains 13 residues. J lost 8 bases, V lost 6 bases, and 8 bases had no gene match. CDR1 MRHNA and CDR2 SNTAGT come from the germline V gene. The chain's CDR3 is CASSDSGTGEAFF. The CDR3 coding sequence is TGTGCCAGCAGCGATTCCGGGACAGGCGAAGCTTTCTTT.

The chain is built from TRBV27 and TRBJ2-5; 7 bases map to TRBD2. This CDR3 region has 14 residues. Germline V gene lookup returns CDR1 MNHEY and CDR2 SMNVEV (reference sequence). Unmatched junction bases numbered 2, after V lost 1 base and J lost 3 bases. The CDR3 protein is CASSLLGGEETQYF. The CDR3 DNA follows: TGTGCCAGCAGTTTATTGGGGGGGGAAGAGACCCAGTACTTC.

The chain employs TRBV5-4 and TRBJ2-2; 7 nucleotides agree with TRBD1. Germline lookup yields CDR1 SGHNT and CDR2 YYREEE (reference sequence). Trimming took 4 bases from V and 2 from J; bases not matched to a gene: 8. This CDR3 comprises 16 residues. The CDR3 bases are TGTGCCAGCAGCACCTCGGACAGGATAAACACCGGGGAGCTGTTTTTT. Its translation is CASSTSDRINTGELFF.